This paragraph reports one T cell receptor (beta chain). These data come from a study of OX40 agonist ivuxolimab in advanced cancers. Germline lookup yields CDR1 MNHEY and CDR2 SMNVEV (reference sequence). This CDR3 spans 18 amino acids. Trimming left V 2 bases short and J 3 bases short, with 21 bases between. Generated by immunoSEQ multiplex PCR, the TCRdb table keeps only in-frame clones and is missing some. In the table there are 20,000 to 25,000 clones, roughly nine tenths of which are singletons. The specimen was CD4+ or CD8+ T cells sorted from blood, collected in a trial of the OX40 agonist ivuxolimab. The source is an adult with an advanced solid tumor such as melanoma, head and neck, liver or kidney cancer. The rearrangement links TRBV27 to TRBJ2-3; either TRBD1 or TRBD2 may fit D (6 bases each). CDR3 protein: CASSLNPVGGSWTDTQYF. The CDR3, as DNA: TGTGCCAGCAGTTTAAACCCTGTGGGGGGCTCGTGGACAGATACGCAGTATTTT.